A single sample is the source of the 9 T cell receptor beta chains below, sequenced in a study of Ad26.COV2.S vaccination and SARS-CoV-2 variants. Profiled with immunoSEQ multiplex PCR; TCRdb holds only in-frame clones, not every one. The data contain just over 350,000 clones, more than 75% of them singletons. The treatment is: over 15 received Ad26.COV2.S at low or high dose, single or two shots; 5 received placebo; per-sample allocation not given. The investigators took samples on day 63 after the first vaccine or placebo injection. Sample: peripheral blood, taken in a trial of Ad26.COV2.S vaccine versus placebo. All receptors come from a person aged 18-60 years who received the Ad26.COV2.S COVID-19 vaccine or a placebo.

The chain joins TRBV11-2 to TRBJ1-6; the D is unclear. Trimming took 0 bases from V and 9 from J, leaving 3 bases between them. The CDR3 is 12 amino acids. The germline CDR1 and CDR2 sequences are SGHAT and FQNNGV. CDR3 coding DNA: TGTGCCAGCAGCTTAGAAATTTCACCCCTCCACTTT. Translation: CASSLEISPLHF.

This clone occurred once. The chain joins TRBV28 to TRBJ2-2; no clear D. The CDR3 loop spans 14 amino acids. Germline lookup yields CDR1 MDHEN and CDR2 SYDVKM. V was cut by 3 bases and J by 1 base, with 6 bases left in between. As DNA, the CDR3 is TGTGCCAGCAGTTTGTCAATGAACACCGGGGAGCTGTTTTTT. It codes for CASSLSMNTGELFF.

The chain recombines TRBV2 with TRBJ1-2; D call uncertain. Trimming removed 7 bases from V and 7 bases from J, with 10 bases in between. Germline lookup yields CDR1 SNHLY and CDR2 FYNNEI. The CDR3 sequence is 11 residues long. CDR3 sequence (DNA): TGTGCCAGCATGGTTAAGGTTGGCTACACCTTC. Its translation is CASMVKVGYTF.

V is TRBV6-5 and J is TRBJ1-6; D is possibly TRBD1 (5 bases). The germline V gene has CDR1 MNHEY and CDR2 SVGAGI. The germline V and J ends were trimmed by 4 bases and 13 bases, with 20 bases remaining between them. This CDR3 has 15 amino acids. The CDR3 region has the DNA TGTGCCAGCAGTTTCTCCCGGGACGGAAAGTTTCCCCTCCACTTT. It yields the protein CASSFSRDGKFPLHF.

This clone was seen just once. The rearrangement uses TRBV24-1 and TRBJ2-1, with TRBD2 matching 10 bases. The CDR3 runs to 16 residues. Trimming at V came to 3 bases and at J to 3 bases, leaving 4 bases not matched to a gene. The germline V gene has CDR1 KGHDR and CDR2 SFDVKD. Written as DNA, the CDR3 is TGTGCCACCAGTGATCCGAGCGGGAGGGTCTACAATGAGCAGTTCTTC. Encoded protein: CATSDPSGRVYNEQFF.

This chain joins TRBV4-3 and TRBJ1-4; 10 nucleotides align to TRBD1. Germline CDR1 is LGHNA and CDR2 is YSLEER. After removal of 1 base from V and 7 bases from J, the junction contained 9 bases not matched to a gene. CDR3 size: 17 residues. The CDR3 region has the DNA TGCGCCAGCAGCCAAGGTCTGGACAGGGGGTCGGCTGAAAAACTGTTTTTT. This translates into CASSQGLDRGSAEKLFF.

The chain is built from TRBV5-6 and TRBJ1-3; 9 bases are a match to TRBD1. Unmatched junction bases numbered 8, after V lost 4 bases and J lost 0 bases. Germline V gives CDR1 SGHDT, CDR2 YYEEEE. This CDR3 comprises 17 residues. CDR3: CASSRRGQGFSGNTIYF. The CDR3 coding sequence is TGTGCCAGCAGCCGCAGGGGACAGGGTTTCTCTGGAAACACCATATATTTT.

This clone was found a few times. The rearrangement joins TRBV19 to TRBJ1-2; 10 bases align to TRBD1. The CDR3 runs to 22 residues. Trimming took 5 bases from V and 1 from J; bases not matched to a gene: 25. The germline V gene encodes CDR1 LNHDA and CDR2 SQIVND (reference sequence). CDR3 bases: TGTGCCAGTAGTTCTGACAGGGGGCGAAAAGGCCTATTAGGGCCTATTAACTATGGCTACACCTTC. This gives the protein CASSSDRGRKGLLGPINYGYTF.

J is TRBJ1-1 and V is TRBV6-2 or TRBV6-3, with D possibly matching TRBD1 (6 bases). Germline loops: CDR1 MNHEY, CDR2 SVGEGT. CDR3 length: 13 residues. Trimming removed 7 bases at V and 6 bases at J, with 15 bases between. The CDR3 bases are TGTGCCAGCATCCCACAGGGAATGGCTGAAGCTTTCTTT. The encoded protein is CASIPQGMAEAFF.